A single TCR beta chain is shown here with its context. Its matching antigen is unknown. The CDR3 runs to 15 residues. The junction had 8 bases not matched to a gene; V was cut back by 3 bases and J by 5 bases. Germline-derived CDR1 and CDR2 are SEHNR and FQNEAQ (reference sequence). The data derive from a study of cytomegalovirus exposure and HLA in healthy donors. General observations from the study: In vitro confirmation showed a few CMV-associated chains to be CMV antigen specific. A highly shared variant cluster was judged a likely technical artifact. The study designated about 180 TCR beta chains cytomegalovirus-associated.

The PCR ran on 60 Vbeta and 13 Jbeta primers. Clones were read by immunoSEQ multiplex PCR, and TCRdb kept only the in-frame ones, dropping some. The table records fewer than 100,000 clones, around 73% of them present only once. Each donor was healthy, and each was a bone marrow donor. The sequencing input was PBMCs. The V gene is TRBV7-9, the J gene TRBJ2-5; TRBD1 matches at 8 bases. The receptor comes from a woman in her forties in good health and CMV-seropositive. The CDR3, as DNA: TGTGCCAGCAGCTTTTGGACAGGGTTAAAGGAGACCCAGTACTTC. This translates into CASSFWTGLKETQYF.